Listed here are 32 T cell receptor beta chains from one sample, sequenced in a study of blood T cell repertoires in COVID-19. Using immunoSEQ multiplex PCR, the repertoire was profiled, and TCRdb retains in-frame clones only, with some absent. The data contain 150,000 to 200,000 clones, around 87% of them singletons. Source material: peripheral blood. Receptor source: a man aged 45-65 years with acute or convalescent COVID-19.

J is TRBJ1-5 and V is TRBV7-2; 7 nucleotides match TRBD1. V dropped 5 bases and J dropped 8; count of bases not matched to a gene: 9. Germline assignment: CDR1 SGHTA and CDR2 FQGNSA. This CDR3 is 14 amino acids long. The DNA of the CDR3 is TGTGCCAGCAGCCCCTGGACAGGCCCGAAGCCCCAGCATTTT. It translates to CASSPWTGPKPQHF. Using reference TRBV7-2 and TRBJ1-5 for the parts outside the CDR3, the full variable domain is GAGVSQSPSNKVTEKGKDVELRCDPISGHTALYWYRQSLGQGLEFLIYFQGNSAPDKSGLPSDRFSAERTGGSVSTLTIQRTQQEDSAVYLCASSPWTGPKPQHFGDGTRLSIL.

This chain uses TRBV5-4 with TRBJ2-5; 10 bases agree with TRBD2. This CDR3 comprises 16 residues. Germline CDR1 is SGHNT and CDR2 is YYREEE (reference sequence). With V trimmed by 1 base and J by 5 bases, 8 bases remained unmatched. The CDR3 region is CASSLRTSGFRETQYF. CDR3 nucleotides: TGTGCCAGCAGCTTGAGGACTAGCGGATTTCGGGAGACCCAGTACTTC.

V usage is TRBV20-1 and J usage is TRBJ2-2; D might be TRBD2 (6 bases). This CDR3 spans 15 amino acids. V was trimmed by 3 bases and J by 1 base, leaving 12 bases between them. Germline loops: CDR1 DFQATT, CDR2 SNEGSKA (reference sequence). DNA of the CDR3: TGCAGTGCTAGTCCGGCGGGGAAGAACACCGGGGAGCTGTTTTTT. This gives the protein CSASPAGKNTGELFF.

As concerns this clone: A read error may produce the germline difference seen at one junction end. This chain connects TRBV4-1 to TRBJ1-6; 10 bases fit TRBD1. CDR1 is MGHRA, CDR2 YSYEKL, per germline. There are 17 residues in the CDR3. The CDR3 DNA follows: TGCGCCAGCGGCCATCCCCAGGGGGACAGGGGAAATTCACCCCTCCACTTT. Its protein product is CASGHPQGDRGNSPLHF.

This sequence joins TRBV18 and TRBJ1-5, with unresolved D. The CDR3 extends over 15 amino acids. With 3 bases removed from V and 0 bases from J, the gap between germline ends came to 9 bases. Germline V gene lookup returns CDR1 KGHSH and CDR2 LQKENI. The DNA of the CDR3 is TGTGCCAGCTCACCCTCGGAGGATAGCAATCAGCCCCAGCATTTT. This sequence encodes CASSPSEDSNQPQHF.

This clone was seen just once. The chain joins TRBV7-9 to TRBJ1-1; possible D gene TRBD1, 6 bases. The germline V gene has CDR1 SEHNR and CDR2 FQNEAQ (reference sequence). The CDR3 has 13 residues. The ends were cut back, 5 bases at V and 6 bases at J, with 13 bases in the middle. The DNA of the CDR3 is TGTGCCAGCAGCCTCCGGGCAGGGGCTGAAGCTTTCTTT. It codes for CASSLRAGAEAFF.

The gene calls are TRBV5-5 and TRBJ2-3; 7 nucleotides match TRBD2. Trimming removed 0 bases from V and 4 bases from J; junction bases left unmatched: 2. The CDR3 extends over 14 amino acids. The V gene's germline CDR1 is SGHKS and CDR2 YYEKEE (reference sequence). The CDR3 DNA sequence: TGTGCCAGCAGCTTGGAGGGAGGGCCAGATACGCAGTATTTT. It is translated as CASSLEGGPDTQYF.

This chain connects TRBV13 to TRBJ2-7; D might be TRBD1 (6 bases). Trimming cost V 5 bases and J 4 bases, with 12 bases left between them. Germline V gives CDR1 PRHDT, CDR2 FYEKMQ (reference sequence). This CDR3 spans 13 amino acids. The CDR3 here is CASSHGQRYEQYF. CDR3 nucleotide sequence: TGTGCCAGCAGCCATGGACAGAGATACGAGCAGTACTTC.

This clone was detected only once. The chain joins TRBV7-2 to TRBJ1-4, with D perhaps matching TRBD1 (6 bases). Trimming took 1 base from V and 0 from J, leaving 15 bases between them. This CDR3 has 18 residues. Germline-derived CDR1 and CDR2 are SGHTA and FQGNSA. The CDR3 region has the DNA TGTGCCAGCAGCTTAGAAGGCAGGGGATCAACAACTAATGAAAAACTGTTTTTT. Translating gives CASSLEGRGSTTNEKLFF. Together with reference TRBV7-2 and TRBJ1-4, the CDR3 gives the full variable domain: GAGVSQSPSNKVTEKGKDVELRCDPISGHTALYWYRQSLGQGLEFLIYFQGNSAPDKSGLPSDRFSAERTGGSVSTLTIQRTQQEDSAVYLCASSLEGRGSTTNEKLFFGSGTQLSVL.

CDR3 DNA sequence: TGTGCCAGCAGCCCGAGCCCCTCGCGCCTCTCCTACAATGAGCAGTTCTTC. It encodes CASSPSPSRLSYNEQFF. The chain recombines TRBV7-3 with TRBJ2-1; D ambiguous. This CDR3 is 17 amino acids long. Looked up from germline, CDR1 is SGHTA and CDR2 is FQGTGA. V lost 5 bases and J 0 bases, leaving 17 bases between the germline ends.

This clone was detected once. V usage is TRBV6-2 or TRBV6-3 and J usage is TRBJ2-1, with 12 bases matching TRBD2. The trim removed 3 bases at V and 0 bases at J, leaving 9 bases unmatched. Germline CDR1 and CDR2: MNHEY and SVGEGT. The CDR3 length is 19 residues. The CDR3 reads CASSYRRLAGALSYNEQFF. In nucleotides, the CDR3 is TGTGCCAGCAGTTATCGTAGACTAGCGGGGGCCCTCTCCTACAATGAGCAGTTCTTC.

The chain employs TRBV13 and TRBJ2-1; TRBD2 aligns across 8 bases. CDR1 is PRHDT, CDR2 FYEKMQ, per germline (reference sequence). J lost 5 bases, V lost 5 bases, and 14 bases had no gene match. The CDR3 has 17 amino acids. The CDR3 spells CASSMDRLALDDNEQFF. DNA for the CDR3: TGTGCCAGCAGCATGGACCGACTAGCGCTAGATGACAATGAGCAGTTCTTC.

The chain uses TRBV28 and TRBJ1-2, with D perhaps TRBD1 (5 bases). Per the germline V gene, CDR1 is MDHEN and CDR2 is SYDVKM. The CDR3 totals 15 residues. Trimming cost V 6 bases and J 3 bases, with 17 bases left between them. The CDR3 reads CASRAEVGEDYGYTF. CDR3 sequence (DNA): TGTGCCAGCAGGGCCGAGGTGGGGGAGGACTATGGCTACACCTTC.

The chain employs TRBV27 and TRBJ1-2; maybe TRBD1 (5 bases). CDR1 and CDR2 (germline): MNHEY, SMNVEV (reference sequence). The CDR3 is 15 residues long. Trimming removed 3 bases at V and 4 bases at J, with 15 bases between. The CDR3 sequence: CASSFGGSFFYGYTF. CDR3 nucleotides: TGTGCCAGCAGTTTCGGGGGTAGTTTTTTCTATGGCTACACCTTC.

This clone was recorded only once. The rearrangement links TRBV28 to TRBJ1-6, with 7 bases matching TRBD1. The J segment lost 8 bases and the V segment lost 2 bases, leaving 6 bases of the junction unmatched. The CDR3 spans 15 residues. The germline CDR1 and CDR2 sequences are MDHEN and SYDVKM. In nucleotides, the CDR3 is TGTGCCAGCAGTTTACCTCGACAGGGAGATTCACCCCTCCACTTT. It yields the protein CASSLPRQGDSPLHF. Complete variable domain (other parts from reference TRBV28 and TRBJ1-6): DVKVTQSSRYLVKRTGEKVFLECVQDMDHENMFWYRQDPGLGLRLIYFSYDVKMKEKGDIPEGYSVSREKKERFSLILESASTNQTSMYLCASSLPRQGDSPLHFGNGTRLTVT.

The chain uses TRBV28 and TRBJ2-7; 11 positions agree with TRBD2. The CDR3 is 15 amino acids. Germline lookup yields CDR1 MDHEN and CDR2 SYDVKM. The J segment lost 4 bases and the V segment lost 5 bases, leaving 7 bases of the junction unmatched. CDR3 protein: CASSPLAGGPYEQYF. Here the CDR3 DNA reads TGTGCCAGCAGTCCCTTAGCGGGAGGGCCTTACGAGCAGTACTTC.

The CDR3 loop reads CASTVSGLTNTEAFF. The CDR3 nucleotides are TGTGCCAGCACCGTTTCGGGACTTACGAACACTGAAGCTTTCTTT. The V gene is TRBV3-1 (or the pseudogene TRBV3-2), the J gene TRBJ1-1, with TRBD1 as a possible D gene (5 bases). V was trimmed by 7 bases and J by 1 base, leaving 16 bases between them. This CDR3 is built from 15 residues. Germline values: CDR1 LGHDT, CDR2 YNNKEL (reference sequence).

The gene calls are TRBV19 and TRBJ1-5, with D hard to call. From germline, CDR1 is LNHDA and CDR2 SQIVND (reference sequence). The CDR3 has 14 amino acids. The germline V and J ends were trimmed by 8 bases and 1 base, with 12 bases remaining between them. The CDR3 nucleotides are TGTGCCAGTGTTACTCATTCAAGCAATCAGCCCCAGCATTTT. Translated, it gives CASVTHSSNQPQHF.

CDR3 sequence (DNA): TGTGCCAGCAGCCCCAAATTTACAGATACGCAGTATTTT. Translated, it gives CASSPKFTDTQYF. The J gene is TRBJ2-3, the V gene TRBV13, with D hard to call. This CDR3 contains 13 residues. Germline V gives CDR1 PRHDT, CDR2 FYEKMQ (reference sequence). V lost 5 bases and J lost 3, with 9 bases in between.

This chain uses TRBV28 with TRBJ2-2; TRBD2 aligns across 10 bases. This CDR3 is 17 amino acids long. J gave up 7 bases and V 4 bases, and 12 bases lay outside the gene matches. Germline CDR1 reads MDHEN; CDR2 reads SYDVKM. CDR3 in DNA: TGTGCCAGCAGTTCACTAGAGCGGGGGGGCCAAGGCGGGGAGCTGTTTTTT. Its protein product is CASSSLERGGQGGELFF.

The V and J genes are TRBV21-1 and TRBJ2-7; the table's D call TRBD2 went unverified against the DNA. TRBV21-1 is assigned pseudogene status. The CDR3 covers 18 residues. CDR3 nucleotide sequence: TGTGCCATCGAGTTCCCGCGAAGGACTAGCGGGAAATGTCACGAGCAGTACTTC. This codes for CAIEFPRRTSGKCHEQYF.

This chain links TRBV6-2 or TRBV6-3 with TRBJ2-7, with 7 positions matching TRBD1. With V trimmed by 5 bases and J by 2 bases, 15 bases remained unmatched. The CDR3 covers 17 residues. Germline lookup yields CDR1 MNHEY and CDR2 SVGEGT. The CDR3 reads CASSPQHFTGEAYEQYV. Here the CDR3 DNA reads TGTGCCAGCAGTCCCCAACACTTTACAGGGGAAGCCTACGAGCAGTACGTC.

The DNA of the CDR3 is TGTGCCAGCAGCCCCGACAGCTCCTATAATTCACCCCTCCACTTT. The encoded protein is CASSPDSSYNSPLHF. The chain employs TRBV16 and TRBJ1-6, with D possibly matching TRBD1 (5 bases). Per the germline V gene, CDR1 is KGHSY and CDR2 is FQNENV. The V end lost 4 bases, the J end lost 0 bases, and 7 bases lay between the germline ends. This CDR3 is built from 15 residues.

This clone turned up a few times. The chain carries TRBV6-5 and TRBJ2-7; D perhaps matches TRBD1 (5 bases). The length of the CDR3 is 14 residues. Trimming took off 7 bases at V and 4 bases at J, with 17 bases between the two ends. In germline, CDR1 is MNHEY, CDR2 SVGAGI. CDR3 nucleotides: TGTGCCAGCACCGACAGTTTAAACGGTTACGAGCAGTACGTC. It specifies CASTDSLNGYEQYV.

The chain combines TRBV28 with TRBJ2-1; D gene uncertain. This CDR3 has 12 residues. Trimming stripped 4 bases from V and 3 bases from J, with 4 bases between. Germline V gene data show CDR1 as MDHEN and CDR2 as SYDVKM. The CDR3 protein is CASSSFYNEQFF. As DNA, the CDR3 is TGTGCCAGCAGTTCGTTCTACAATGAGCAGTTCTTC. The full variable domain, its missing parts supplied by reference TRBV28 and TRBJ2-1, is DVKVTQSSRYLVKRTGEKVFLECVQDMDHENMFWYRQDPGLGLRLIYFSYDVKMKEKGDIPEGYSVSREKKERFSLILESASTNQTSMYLCASSSFYNEQFFGPGTRLTVL.

The chain couples TRBV28 to TRBJ1-6; D is unclear. V lost 7 bases to trimming and J lost 9 bases, with 19 bases between them. The CDR3 is made up of 15 amino acids. Per germline, CDR1 MDHEN and CDR2 SYDVKM. CDR3 in DNA: TGTGCCAGCAAGCCAACAGCCCTGGGAGGTTCACCCCTCCACTTT. Residues: CASKPTALGGSPLHF.

This chain uses TRBV11-2 with TRBJ1-1, with 7 bases identical to TRBD1. CDR1 is SGHAT and CDR2 is FQNNGV in the germline V gene. Trimming removed 7 bases from V and 2 bases from J; junction bases left unmatched: 10. The CDR3 runs to 15 residues. The CDR3: CASTLDRTLNTEAFF. The CDR3 DNA sequence: TGTGCCAGCACTCTGGACAGGACCCTAAACACTGAAGCTTTCTTT.

The rearrangement joins TRBV5-4 to TRBJ2-2; 7 nucleotides align to TRBD2. The CDR3 runs to 18 residues. V was clipped by 1 base and J by 5 bases; unmatched bases: 14. Looked up from germline, CDR1 is SGHNT and CDR2 is YYREEE (reference sequence). The CDR3 bases are TGTGCCAGCAGCTTGTTCGGGGGAGGGCCGATAGGGACCGGGGAGCTGTTTTTT. Its translation is CASSLFGGGPIGTGELFF.

The genes are TRBV4-1 and TRBJ2-4; TRBD2 matches 9 bases. This CDR3 has 15 amino acids. Per the germline V gene, CDR1 is MGHRA and CDR2 is YSYEKL. J was trimmed by 4 bases and V by 2 bases; bases with no gene match: 3. In DNA form, the CDR3 reads TGCGCCAGCAGCCAATTCAGCGGGGGGAAAAACATTCAGTACTTC. It specifies CASSQFSGGKNIQYF.

This sequence joins TRBV5-8 and TRBJ2-2, with D uncertain. The CDR3 extends over 14 amino acids. Between the trimmed V and J ends, which lost 5 bases and 5 bases, there was a span of 13 bases. The germline CDR1 and CDR2 sequences are SGHTS and YDEGEE. CDR3 loop: CASRAIMMTGELFF. The CDR3 DNA reads as TGTGCCAGCAGAGCTATTATGATGACCGGGGAGCTGTTTTTT.

In this sample, this clone turned up once. The CDR3 DNA is TGTGCCAGCAGCCGGGGTGGGAGCTATGGCTACACCTTC. This encodes CASSRGGSYGYTF. The chain recombines TRBV3-1 (or the pseudogene TRBV3-2) with TRBJ1-2; D unclear. V gave up 4 bases and J gave up 4 bases, with 10 bases separating them. The CDR3 consists of 13 residues. Germline V gene sequence: CDR1 LGHDT, CDR2 YNNKEL (reference sequence).

V and J are TRBV15 and TRBJ2-1; 7 nucleotides match TRBD1. Germline values: CDR1 LNHNV, CDR2 YYDKDF (reference sequence). The CDR3 totals 15 residues. The trim removed 1 base at V and 7 bases at J, leaving 7 bases unmatched. CDR3 sequence reads: CATSRGGGPGNEQFF. In DNA, the CDR3 is TGTGCCACCAGCAGAGGAGGGGGCCCCGGGAATGAGCAGTTCTTC.